This T cell receptor beta chain was sequenced for a study of T cells after yellow fever vaccination. Study-wide results and caveats: Subsequent to the booster, the majority of primary-vaccination clones reappeared (96% CD4, roughly 90% CD8). Although most clonotypes did not, a small share appeared in both CD4 and CD8 compartments.

This clonotype was observed a few times. Antigen: not known. TCRdb ran MiXCR on the 5' RACE reads and lists one entry per CDR3 protein. The table records about 580,000 distinct CDR3 sequences, around a sixth of them present only once. Per germline, CDR1 DFQATT and CDR2 SNEGSKA (reference sequence). This CDR3 has 17 amino acids. Trimming took 4 bases from V and 6 from J, leaving 26 bases between them. The source is a man younger than 30 who received the YFV17D yellow fever vaccine. This sequence joins TRBV20-1 and TRBJ2-3; D is possibly TRBD1 or TRBD2 (6 bases each). This sample comprised PBMCs, obtained about 5 days after the first yellow fever vaccination. The CDR3 DNA is TGCAGTGCTATCCGGGGGCCGTCCCCCGTCTACGGGGATACGCAGTATTTT. This encodes CSAIRGPSPVYGDTQYF.